This TCR beta chain was retrieved from a study of cytomegalovirus exposure and HLA in healthy donors. Profiled with immunoSEQ multiplex PCR; TCRdb holds only in-frame clones, not every one. This sample has under 200,000 clones, with about 90% found just once. About this clone: Its specificity is not known.

Germline V CDR1 and CDR2: SGHVT, SQSDAQ. V was clipped by 8 bases and J by 3 bases; unmatched bases: 14. This CDR3 region has 16 residues. Study-level points and caveats: Rare TCR sequences dominated, though some public TCRs recurred in many donors. According to a subsequent analysis, TCR clusters from the first cohort were inclined to appear together in the 120 validation repertoires. The authors enumerated over 150 TCR beta chains as linked to cytomegalovirus.

V gene TRBV7-4 combines with J gene TRBJ2-7; 9 positions agree with TRBD1. Sequenced sample: PBMCs. The sequence was obtained from a young woman in good health and CMV-seropositive. The DNA of the CDR3 is TGTGCCAGCCCCACCCTTCCGGGACAGGGTTACTACGAGCAGTACTTC. Translation: CASPTLPGQGYYEQYF.